Below, one TCR beta chain is given with its context. These data belong to a study of cytotoxic CD8 clonotypes in ibrutinib-treated CLL. Across the study: Patients attained roughly 25 partial and 2 complete responses; at median approximately 70 months, about 14 remained remitted while around twelve progressed.

Sequencing was designed to attain a depth spanning 1 in 200,000 to 1 in 1 million T cells. Measured with immunoSEQ multiplex PCR; TCRdb has only the in-frame clones, and not every one. The sample gives tens of thousands of clones, less than 60% of which show up once; 5.1% is in the top ten. The CDR3 is 13 amino acids. V shed 2 bases and J shed 6 bases, with 10 bases lying between them. Per the germline V gene, CDR1 is SGHVS and CDR2 is FQNEAQ. Sequencing used PBMCs, obtained before ibrutinib treatment. The chain uses TRBV7-8 and TRBJ1-2; D is ambiguous. The TCR originated in a human donor with chronic lymphocytic leukemia. The CDR3 protein is CASSLLRTHGYTF. In nucleotides, the CDR3 is TGTGCCAGCAGCTTATTACGGACCCATGGCTACACCTTC.